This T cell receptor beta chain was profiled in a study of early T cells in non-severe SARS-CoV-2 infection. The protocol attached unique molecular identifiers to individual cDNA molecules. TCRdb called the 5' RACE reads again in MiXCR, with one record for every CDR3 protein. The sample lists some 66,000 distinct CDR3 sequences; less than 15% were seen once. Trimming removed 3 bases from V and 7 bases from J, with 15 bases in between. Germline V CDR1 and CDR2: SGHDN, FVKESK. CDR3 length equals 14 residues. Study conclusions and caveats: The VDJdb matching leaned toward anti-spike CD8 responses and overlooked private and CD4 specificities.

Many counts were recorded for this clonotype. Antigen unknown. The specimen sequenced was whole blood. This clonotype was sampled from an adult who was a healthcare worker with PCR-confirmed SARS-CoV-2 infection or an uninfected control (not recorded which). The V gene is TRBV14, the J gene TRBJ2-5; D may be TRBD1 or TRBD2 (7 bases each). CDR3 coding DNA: TGTGCCAGCAGCCAGCGGGGGTCAGGGGGGACCCAGTACTTC. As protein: CASSQRGSGGTQYF.